Each of the 20 T cell receptor beta chains below was sequenced from the same sample in a study of T cell responses to AZD1222 COVID-19 vaccine. The table came from immunoSEQ multiplex PCR; TCRdb's copy has only in-frame clones and leaves some out. The profile shows approximately 150,000 clones, about 91% of them singletons. The material sequenced was peripheral blood, taken on day 0 of AZD1222 vaccination. The receptors were gathered from an adult in good health.

This chain links TRBV7-2 with TRBJ2-1, with D tentatively TRBD2 (5 bases). From germline, CDR1 is SGHTA and CDR2 FQGNSA. There are 12 residues in the CDR3. Between the trimmed V and J ends, which lost 1 base and 14 bases, there was a span of 12 bases. This CDR3 reads CASSLEPEREFF. The DNA for the CDR3 is TGTGCCAGCAGCTTAGAACCCGAGAGGGAGTTCTTC.

Comments on this clone: Other nucleotide sequences in the sample specify the same CDR3. This chain links TRBV5-1 with TRBJ2-5; D tentatively reads TRBD1 or TRBD2 (6 bases each). Germline values: CDR1 SGHRS, CDR2 YFSETQ. Trimming took 5 bases from V and 5 from J, leaving 13 bases between them. CDR3 length: 13 amino acids. The CDR3 loop is CASSVGGGETQYF. The CDR3 coding sequence is TGCGCCAGCAGTGTGGGGGGCGGGGAGACCCAGTACTTC.

The rearrangement uses TRBV23-1 and TRBJ2-7, with a weak D call TRBD1 (5 bases). TRBV23-1 is flagged as an ORF with uncertain function. With 0 bases removed from V and 0 bases from J, the gap between germline ends came to 9 bases. This CDR3 has 15 residues. DNA of the CDR3: TGCGCCAGCAGTCAATCGGGGCAGGGCTCCTACGAGCAGTACTTC. Amino acids: CASSQSGQGSYEQYF.

The gene calls are TRBV6-2 or TRBV6-3 and TRBJ2-1; TRBD2 matches at 10 bases. Germline V lookup: CDR1 MNHEY, CDR2 SVGEGT. The length of the CDR3 is 16 residues. Trimming removed 5 bases from V and 6 bases from J; junction bases left unmatched: 10. The CDR3 nucleotides are TGTGCCAGCAGTCCGACTAGCGGGTATGAGGGCAATGAGCAGTTCTTC. Its translation: CASSPTSGYEGNEQFF.

This rearrangement joins TRBV4-2 to TRBJ2-1; TRBD2 matches 7 bases. The J segment lost 0 bases and the V segment lost 0 bases, leaving 2 bases of the junction unmatched. Germline lookup yields CDR1 LGHNA and CDR2 YNFKEQ. The CDR3 length is 16 residues. This CDR3 is CASSQEGGSSYNEQFF. The CDR3 region has the DNA TGTGCCAGCAGCCAAGAGGGGGGGAGCTCCTACAATGAGCAGTTCTTC.

The chain is built from TRBV3-1 (or the pseudogene TRBV3-2) and TRBJ2-7; D is unresolved. V was shortened by 4 bases and J by 0 bases, with 7 bases between the two germline ends. The germline CDR1 and CDR2 sequences are LGHDT and YNNKEL (reference sequence). CDR3 length equals 13 residues. The CDR3 spells CASSPLASYEQYF. CDR3 DNA: TGTGCCAGCAGCCCACTTGCCTCCTACGAGCAGTACTTC.

The chain couples TRBV7-9 to TRBJ1-2; the D gene is possibly TRBD1 (5 bases). V dropped 5 bases and J dropped 5 bases, with 9 bases sitting between them. Germline V gives CDR1 SEHNR, CDR2 FQNEAQ (reference sequence). The CDR3 totals 12 residues. The DNA for the CDR3 is TGTGCCAGCAGCCAAGACAGTTATGGCTACACCTTC. Translating gives CASSQDSYGYTF.

This CDR3 is CASTIGLGYEQYF. Written as DNA, the CDR3 is TGTGCCAGCACCATCGGACTAGGCTACGAGCAGTACTTC. V is TRBV6-6 and J is TRBJ2-7; TRBD2 aligns across 7 bases. Germline V gene sequence: CDR1 MNHNY, CDR2 SVGAGI (reference sequence). The CDR3 covers 13 residues. After removal of 7 bases from V and 3 bases from J, the junction contained 6 bases not matched to a gene.

As DNA, the CDR3 is TGCGCCAGCAGCTTGGCCAGCAATCAGCCCCAGCATTTT. This codes for CASSLASNQPQHF. The chain employs TRBV5-1 and TRBJ1-5; D remains ambiguous. V was pared by 0 bases and J by 1 base, with 2 bases between. The CDR3 extends over 13 amino acids. Germline V gene lookup returns CDR1 SGHRS and CDR2 YFSETQ.

This chain uses TRBV28 with TRBJ1-5; 12 bases align to TRBD1. There are 18 residues in the CDR3. CDR1 and CDR2 (germline): MDHEN, SYDVKM. J was trimmed by 1 base and V by 6 bases; bases with no gene match: 10. Here the CDR3 DNA reads TGTGCCAGCAGGTCCCGGGACAGGGGGCTTATAAGCAATCAGCCCCAGCATTTT. This sequence encodes CASRSRDRGLISNQPQHF.

The V call is TRBV11-3, the J call TRBJ2-1; 14 bases are a match to TRBD2. The CDR3 contains 15 residues. The V gene end was trimmed by 7 bases and the J gene end by 6 bases; junction bases not matched to a gene: 5. The germline gives CDR1 SGHNT, CDR2 YENEEA. CDR3 protein: CASTPTSGRANEQFF. As DNA, the CDR3 is TGTGCCAGCACCCCGACTAGCGGGAGGGCCAATGAGCAGTTCTTC.

The V gene is TRBV6-5, the J gene TRBJ2-7, with 7 positions matching TRBD2. The CDR3 covers 16 residues. Looked up from germline, CDR1 is MNHEY and CDR2 is SVGAGI. J gave up 2 bases and V 0 bases, and 7 bases lay outside the gene matches. CDR3 sequence (DNA): TGTGCCAGCAGTTACTCCCAAATTGGGGGGGCCTACGAGCAGTACTTC. This sequence encodes CASSYSQIGGAYEQYF.

This rearrangement joins TRBV15 to TRBJ2-7; 7 bases line up with TRBD2. J gave up 7 bases and V 7 bases, and 13 bases lay outside the gene matches. This CDR3 has 14 amino acids. Germline CDR1 and CDR2: LNHNV and YYDKDF (reference sequence). The CDR3 here is CATKVGGSSGEQYF. The DNA for the CDR3 is TGTGCCACCAAGGTCGGCGGGAGTTCGGGGGAGCAGTACTTC.

The chain employs TRBV11-3 and TRBJ2-1, with 7 positions matching TRBD1. This CDR3 is 14 amino acids long. J gave up 7 bases and V 5 bases, and 8 bases lay outside the gene matches. Germline assignment: CDR1 SGHNT and CDR2 YENEEA. The CDR3 DNA sequence: TGTGCCAGCAGCGCCAGGGGGTGGATGAATGAGCAGTTCTTC. Encoded protein: CASSARGWMNEQFF.

The chain recombines TRBV27 with TRBJ1-4; D gene unclear. Trimming took 6 bases from V and 4 from J, leaving 15 bases between them. CDR1 and CDR2 from the germline V gene are MNHEY and SMNVEV (reference sequence). The CDR3 contains 15 residues. The CDR3 spells CASSSGWPINEKLFF. The CDR3 bases are TGTGCCAGCAGCTCTGGGTGGCCGATTAATGAAAAACTGTTTTTT.

The rearrangement uses TRBV30 and TRBJ1-1, with D possibly TRBD1 on 5 matching bases. Looked up from germline, CDR1 is GTSNPN and CDR2 is SVGIG (reference sequence). The V end lost 4 bases, the J end lost 6 bases, and 18 bases lay between the germline ends. This CDR3 is built from 14 residues. The CDR3 sequence is CAWTRGRAYSEAFF. The CDR3 DNA follows: TGTGCCTGGACACGGGGCAGGGCATATTCTGAAGCTTTCTTT.

The chain has TRBV24-1 and TRBJ2-4; 9 bases match TRBD1. This CDR3 has 14 residues. Unmatched junction bases numbered 11, after V lost 10 bases and J lost 8 bases. CDR1 and CDR2 from the germline V gene are KGHDR and SFDVKD. CDR3 sequence (DNA): TGTGCCACTCCTCCACAGGGGGCGGTTGACATTCAGTACTTC. Translated: CATPPQGAVDIQYF.

This clone was seen only once. This chain joins TRBV7-2 and TRBJ2-5; D remains ambiguous. CDR1 is SGHTA, CDR2 FQGNSA, per germline. The CDR3 is 14 amino acids. V lost 3 bases and J 4 bases, leaving 12 bases between the germline ends. CDR3 coding DNA: TGTGCCAGCAGCTTGAGGAGATTTGTAGAGACCCAGTACTTC. Translating gives CASSLRRFVETQYF.

V usage is TRBV7-2 and J usage is TRBJ2-1; unclear D gene. V lost 5 bases to trimming and J lost 2 bases, with 13 bases between them. The CDR3 loop spans 15 amino acids. The germline gives CDR1 SGHTA, CDR2 FQGNSA. The CDR3 is CASSPGPATYNEQFF. CDR3 sequence (DNA): TGTGCCAGCAGCCCCGGGCCGGCAACCTACAATGAGCAGTTCTTC.

The CDR3 is CASSQGVLEKLFF. The CDR3 region has the DNA TGCGCCAGCAGCCAAGGGGTCCTGGAAAAACTGTTTTTT. The V gene is TRBV4-1, the J gene TRBJ1-4; no clear D gene. The CDR3 spans 13 residues. V was pared by 1 base and J by 8 bases, with 8 bases between. Per germline, CDR1 MGHRA and CDR2 YSYEKL.